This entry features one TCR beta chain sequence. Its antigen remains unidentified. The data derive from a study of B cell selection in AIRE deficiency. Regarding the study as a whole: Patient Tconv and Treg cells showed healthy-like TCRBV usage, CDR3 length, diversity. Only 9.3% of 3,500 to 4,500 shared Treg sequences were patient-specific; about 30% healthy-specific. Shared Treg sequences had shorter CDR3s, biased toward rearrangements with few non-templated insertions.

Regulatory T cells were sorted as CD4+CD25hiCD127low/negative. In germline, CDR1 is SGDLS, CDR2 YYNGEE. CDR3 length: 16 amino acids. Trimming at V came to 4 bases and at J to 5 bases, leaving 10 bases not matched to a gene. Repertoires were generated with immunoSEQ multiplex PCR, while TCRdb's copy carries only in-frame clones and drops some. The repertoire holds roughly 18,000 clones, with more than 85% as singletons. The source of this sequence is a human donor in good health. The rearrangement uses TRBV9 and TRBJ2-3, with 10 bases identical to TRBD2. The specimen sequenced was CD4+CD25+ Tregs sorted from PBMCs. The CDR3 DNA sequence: TGTGCCAGCAGCCGTAGCGGGAGGAGGTCAGGAGATACGCAGTATTTT. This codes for CASSRSGRRSGDTQYF.